One T cell receptor beta chain is described in this entry. Antigen unknown. The assay was immunoSEQ multiplex PCR, and TCRdb's table has in-frame clones only and misses some. The repertoire includes about 130,000 clones, 88% of them detected once, and roughly a sixth sits in the top ten. This entry comes from a study of T cell responses to AZD1222 COVID-19 vaccine. Study results and caveats: Spike-specific TCR repertoires showed rising breadth and depth after two AZD1222 doses. Repertoires were sampled only after the peak T cell response.

This CDR3 has 18 residues. Germline trimming cut 4 bases from V and 3 bases from J; bases unmatched to any gene: 11. Germline V gene lookup returns CDR1 SGHRS and CDR2 YFSETQ. The chain combines TRBV5-1 with TRBJ2-6, with TRBD1 matching 9 bases. Sequenced material: peripheral blood, taken on day 0 of MenACWY control vaccination. The TCR originated in an adult in good health. Here the CDR3 reads CASSMRPGQGGGANVLTF. CDR3 DNA: TGCGCCAGCAGCATGAGGCCGGGACAGGGCGGTGGGGCCAACGTCCTGACTTTC. The variable domain in full, completed from reference TRBV5-1 and TRBJ2-6, reads KAGVTQTPRYLIKTRGQQVTLSCSPISGHRSVSWYQQTPGQGLQFLFEYFSETQRNKGNFPGRFSGRQFSNSRSEMNVSTLELGDSALYLCASSMRPGQGGGANVLTFGAGSRLTVL.